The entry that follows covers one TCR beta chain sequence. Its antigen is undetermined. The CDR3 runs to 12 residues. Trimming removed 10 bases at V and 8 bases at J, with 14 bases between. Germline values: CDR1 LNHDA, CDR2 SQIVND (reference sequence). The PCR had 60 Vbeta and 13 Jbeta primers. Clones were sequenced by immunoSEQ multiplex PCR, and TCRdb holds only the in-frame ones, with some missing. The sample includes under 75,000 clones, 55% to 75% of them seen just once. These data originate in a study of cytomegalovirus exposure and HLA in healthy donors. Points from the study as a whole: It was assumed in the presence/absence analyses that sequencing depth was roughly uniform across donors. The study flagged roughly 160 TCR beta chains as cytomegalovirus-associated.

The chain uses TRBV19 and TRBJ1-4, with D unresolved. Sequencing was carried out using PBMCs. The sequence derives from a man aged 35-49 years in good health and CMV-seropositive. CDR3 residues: CATRGEGEKLFF. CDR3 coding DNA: TGTGCCACCCGCGGTGAGGGAGAAAAACTGTTTTTT.